This TCR beta chain was observed in a study of T cell responses to AZD1222 COVID-19 vaccine. The V end lost 3 bases, the J end lost 0 bases, and 12 bases lay between the germline ends. From germline, CDR1 is LNHDA and CDR2 SQIVND (reference sequence). The CDR3 loop spans 17 amino acids. General study results and limits: Among vaccine-associated CD4 TCRs, coverage spanned spike, with dominance at 160-218 and 743-854.

Only a few counts were recorded for this clone. Its target is unknown. Profiling relied on immunoSEQ multiplex PCR, and the TCRdb table lists in-frame clones only, not all of them. The sample has about 190,000 clones; 85% to 95% are singletons. The sample in question was peripheral blood, obtained 28 days after the second dose of the MenACWY control vaccine. The sequence came from an adult who received the MenACWY meningococcal vaccine as a control. The chain carries TRBV19 and TRBJ2-6, with D possibly being TRBD2 (6 bases). The CDR3 loop is CASSIIPTSSGANVLTF. CDR3 sequence (DNA): TGTGCCAGTAGTATTATCCCGACTAGCTCTGGGGCCAACGTCCTGACTTTC.